The present TCR beta chain was sequenced within a study of blood T cell repertoires in COVID-19. Study at large: COVID-19 samples collected from the United States, Italy and Spain covered acute and convalescent phases. Sources were T cells, B-cell-depleted T cells, or PBMCs; the material itself was cDNA or gDNA.

Per the original methods: By means of reference gene primer amplification, nucleated cell counts were estimated. Method: immunoSEQ multiplex PCR; TCRdb's copy keeps in-frame clones and lacks some. That table supplies the V and J calls and clone size; D and trimming were determined from the DNA. This sample carries fewer than 250,000 clones, approximately 82% of them seen once, and the ten largest clones take around 2%. With V trimmed by 5 bases and J by 0 bases, 5 bases remained unmatched. Germline CDR1 SGHRS, CDR2 YFSETQ. The CDR3 is made up of 15 amino acids. This receptor was taken from a woman older than 75 with acute or convalescent COVID-19. Material: peripheral blood. The chain couples TRBV5-1 to TRBJ1-5, with 7 positions matching TRBD1. The CDR3 nucleotides are TGCGCCAGCAGATGGACAGGAGATAGCAATCAGCCCCAGCATTTT. This sequence encodes CASRWTGDSNQPQHF.